Below, 12 T cell receptor beta chains from the same sample are listed, as sequenced in a study of blood T cell repertoires in COVID-19. Produced via immunoSEQ multiplex PCR; TCRdb's table is partial and in-frame only. The sample consists of 300,000 to 350,000 clones, roughly 88% of them appearing once. The sequenced material came from PBMCs or T cells enriched from blood (not recorded which). These receptor sequences come from a man aged 25-45 years who had recovered from COVID-19.

This chain links TRBV27 with TRBJ2-7, with 11 bases that match TRBD1. Germline V gives CDR1 MNHEY, CDR2 SMNVEV (reference sequence). This CDR3 is built from 14 residues. Trimming took 5 bases from V and 7 from J; bases not matched to a gene: 7. In DNA, the CDR3 is TGTGCCAGCAGTGGGGACAGGGGGATTGGGGAGCAGTACTTC. As protein: CASSGDRGIGEQYF.

The V gene is TRBV28, the J gene TRBJ2-3; 7 bases map to TRBD1. This CDR3 region has 13 residues. Germline V gene sequence: CDR1 MDHEN, CDR2 SYDVKM. The junction had 8 bases not matched to a gene; V was cut back by 6 bases and J by 8 bases. The CDR3: CASSPGQESTQYF. CDR3 in DNA: TGTGCCAGCAGCCCAGGACAGGAAAGTACGCAGTATTTT.

This chain connects TRBV18 to TRBJ2-7; perhaps TRBD2 as D (6 bases). There are 12 residues in the CDR3. Trimming removed 1 base from V and 6 bases from J, with 7 bases in between. Germline assignment: CDR1 KGHSH and CDR2 LQKENI. Here the CDR3 reads CASSPQGGEQYF. The CDR3, as DNA: TGTGCCAGCTCACCACAGGGAGGCGAGCAGTACTTC.

The rearrangement links TRBV28 to TRBJ2-1, with a possible D match to TRBD2 (7 bases). The CDR3 length is 16 residues. The germline V and J ends were trimmed by 0 bases and 4 bases, with 13 bases remaining between them. Germline loops: CDR1 MDHEN, CDR2 SYDVKM. The CDR3 here is CASSLWGGGLYNEQFF. Here the CDR3 DNA reads TGTGCCAGCAGTTTATGGGGCGGGGGCCTATACAATGAGCAGTTCTTC.

The V gene is TRBV11-2, the J gene TRBJ1-2; D is unclear. Germline assignment: CDR1 SGHAT and CDR2 FQNNGV. V gave up 5 bases and J gave up 6 bases, with 10 bases separating them. The CDR3 runs to 12 residues. The CDR3 bases are TGTGCCAGCAGCCGGGATCGGCATGGCTACACCTTC. Translation: CASSRDRHGYTF.

This clone was recorded a few times. The J gene is TRBJ2-4, the V gene TRBV21-1; TRBD1 was called by the table and not checked on the DNA. TRBV21-1 is reported as a pseudogene. There are 18 residues in the CDR3. This CDR3 reads CASSNSRGQGPTKNIQYF. CDR3 DNA: TGTGCCAGCAGCAATAGTCGCGGACAGGGACCGACCAAAAACATTCAGTACTTC.

This clone occurred once. The gene calls are TRBV7-8 and TRBJ1-1; TRBD1 matches 7 bases. The CDR3 loop spans 15 amino acids. CDR1 is SGHVS, CDR2 FQNEAQ, per germline. With 6 bases clipped from V and 4 bases from J, the junction kept 11 bases outside the gene matches. The CDR3 coding sequence is TGTGCCAGCAGACCTACGGGGCGACAGGGCACTGAAGCTTTCTTT. It is translated as CASRPTGRQGTEAFF.

The chain links TRBV27 to TRBJ2-5; 7 bases are shared with TRBD2. Germline V gives CDR1 MNHEY, CDR2 SMNVEV (reference sequence). This CDR3 region has 14 residues. Trimming removed 0 bases from V and 5 bases from J; junction bases left unmatched: 3. The DNA of the CDR3 is TGTGCCAGCAGTTTATCGGGAGGGTTTGAGACCCAGTACTTC. Translated, it gives CASSLSGGFETQYF.

The chain recombines TRBV2 with TRBJ1-1; TRBD1 is a possible D gene (5 bases). V lost 2 bases to trimming and J lost 9 bases, with 13 bases between them. Germline V gene lookup returns CDR1 SNHLY and CDR2 FYNNEI. The CDR3 has 13 amino acids. CDR3 sequence: CASSEFGGEKAFF. DNA for the CDR3: TGTGCCAGCAGTGAATTCGGGGGGGAGAAAGCTTTCTTT.

This clone was picked up one time. This chain links TRBV10-1 with TRBJ2-1; TRBD1 matches 9 bases. This CDR3 is built from 19 residues. CDR1 is WNHNN, CDR2 SYGVQD, per germline (reference sequence). The V segment lost 4 bases and the J segment 0 bases; nucleotides outside the gene matches: 13. The CDR3: CASSGLSTGGTGSYNEQFF. In nucleotides, the CDR3 is TGCGCCAGCAGTGGACTCTCTACAGGGGGCACAGGCTCCTACAATGAGCAGTTCTTC.

V and J are TRBV7-6 and TRBJ2-7; D is perhaps TRBD1 (5 bases). The CDR3 loop spans 13 amino acids. Germline V gene data show CDR1 as SGHVS and CDR2 as FNYEAQ. The V gene lost 4 bases and the J gene lost 6 bases, with 13 bases spanning the gap. The CDR3 DNA sequence: TGTGCCAGCAGCTCTAGTCCAGGGTTCGAGCAGTACTTC. Translation: CASSSSPGFEQYF.

The rearrangement links TRBV13 to TRBJ2-1; unclear D gene. V gave up 5 bases and J gave up 1 base, with 9 bases separating them. This CDR3 spans 14 amino acids. Germline CDR1 reads PRHDT; CDR2 reads FYEKMQ (reference sequence). The CDR3 sequence: CASSRRRSYNEQFF. CDR3 in DNA: TGTGCCAGCAGCCGCCGGAGATCCTACAATGAGCAGTTCTTC.